Listed below are T cell receptor beta chains from one sample, sequenced in a study of graft-versus-host responses after intestinal transplantation. Profiling relied on immunoSEQ multiplex PCR, and the TCRdb table lists in-frame clones only, not all of them. The sample records fewer than 15,000 clones, around 40% being singletons. The specimen comprised alloreactive CD8+ T cells from a mixed lymphocyte reaction culture, sampled before intestinal transplant. The receptor set was obtained from a human patient who received an intestinal transplant. The CDR3 runs from the conserved cysteine through the conserved F or W. A D gene is named only where the DNA matches it firmly. Clone size is not always given. Where it is, it says once, few, many or a class for expanded clones.

TRBJ1-2 | TRBV7-9 | NA | NA | TGTGCCAGCAGCCAAGAGTACCAAAACTATGGCTACACCTTC | CASSQEYQNYGYTF
TRBJ1-1 | TRBV29-1 | NA | NA | TGCAGCGTTGCAAGAGTGAACACTGAAGCTTTCTTT | CSVARVNTEAFF
TRBJ1-2 | TRBV29-1 | few | NA | TGCAGCGTACCCGGGACTTATGGCTACACCTTC | CSVPGTYGYTF
TRBJ2-7 | TRBV4-1 | NA | NA | TGCGCCAGCAGCCAATCCGGGACGGTGGATGTCTACGAGCAGTACTTC | CASSQSGTVDVYEQYF
TRBJ2-3 | TRBV27 | few | TRBD2 | TGTGCCAGCAGTTTATGGGGCGGGGGGGCCAAAGATACGCAGTATTTT | CASSLWGGGAKDTQYF
TRBJ2-3 | TRBV29-1 | NA | NA | TGCAGCGTTGTAGGGTCTGATACTAGCACAGATACGCAGTATTTT | CSVVGSDTSTDTQYF
TRBJ2-7 | TRBV5-1 | NA | NA | TGCGCCAGCAGCCCTGAGCCCTCCTACGAGCAGTACTTC | CASSPEPSYEQYF
TRBJ2-5 | TRBV29-1 | few | NA | TGCAGCGTTGAATGGTGGGCTCAAGAGACCCAGTACTTC | CSVEWWAQETQYF
TRBJ1-1 | TRBV6-5 | NA | NA | TGTGCCAGCAGTTACGTGTCAGGGGATGAAGCTTTCTTT | CASSYVSGDEAFF
TRBJ2-1 | TRBV7-4 | medium-sized | NA | TGTGCCAGCAACCCGTCGCCGAGGGGGGGGAATGAGCAGTTCTTC | CASNPSPRGGNEQFF
TRBJ1-1 | TRBV6-1 | once | NA | TGTGCCAGCAGTGTCGGGAACACTGAAGCTTTCTTT | CASSVGNTEAFF
TRBJ2-1 | TRBV29-1 | few | NA | TGCAGCGTTGAAGGGACAAGATCCTACAATGAGCAGTTCTTC | CSVEGTRSYNEQFF
TRBJ1-1 | TRBV21-1 | medium-sized | NA | TGTGCCAGCAGCAATGGAGGGGGGGCTTTCTTT | CASSNGGGAFF
TRBJ2-2 | TRBV7-8 | few | NA | TGTGCCAGCAGCTTATGGGCAACGGACACCGGGGAGCTGTTTTTT | CASSLWATDTGELFF
TRBJ2-3 | TRBV4-1 | few | NA | TGCGCCAGCAGCCCCCGGGACGGTTACACAGATACGCAGTATTTT | CASSPRDGYTDTQYF
TRBJ2-1 | TRBV21-1 | NA | NA | TGTGCCAGCAGCGCCCGGGGGACGGTTTACAATGAGCAGTTCTTC | CASSARGTVYNEQFF
TRBJ2-3 | TRBV5-6 | NA | NA | TGTGCCAGCAGCTTGGCGGCGGAAGATACGCAGTATTTT | CASSLAAEDTQYF
TRBJ1-5 | TRBV4-1 | few | NA | TGCGCCAGCAGCCAATACCCGGCGGCAGTAGGCAATCAGCCCCAGCATTTT | CASSQYPAAVGNQPQHF
TRBJ1-4 | TRBV4-2 | few | NA | TGTGCCAGCAGCGGAGGGAGCCTAGAAAAACTGTTTTTT | CASSGGSLEKLFF
TRBJ2-5 | TRBV19 | few | NA | TGTGCCAGTAGTACCACCTCAGGGCATGGAGAGACCCAGTACTTC | CASSTTSGHGETQYF
TRBJ2-5 | TRBV28 | few | NA | TGTGCCAGCAGTTTAGTTGTTCATGCCCAGTACTTC | CASSLVVHAQYF
TRBJ1-2 | TRBV13 | few | NA | TGTGCCAGCAGCTTAGGCTCGGCAGAAGCCCCCTATGGCTACACCTTC | CASSLGSAEAPYGYTF
TRBJ2-1 | TRBV10-1 | NA | NA | TGTGCCAGTAGTGAGAGTACAGGGTTGGGTGAGCAGTTCTTC | CASSESTGLGEQFF
TRBJ1-1 | TRBV7-9 | few | NA | TGTGCCAGCAGCCCGGCGGCGACTGAAGCTTTCTTT | CASSPAATEAFF
TRBJ2-5 | TRBV11-2 | NA | TRBD2 | TGTGCCAGCAGCCCGGCTTGGTGGCGACGGGGAGGGGAGACCCAGTACTTC | CASSPAWWRRGGETQYF
TRBJ2-5 | TRBV11-3 | few | TRBD2 | TGTGCCAGCAGCTTATTCGGGGGGGCCAGGGAGACCCAGTACTTC | CASSLFGGARETQYF
TRBJ2-5 | TRBV27 | few | TRBD2 | TGTGCCAGCAGTCAGGGACTAGCGGGGGGGCCGGGGACCCAGTACTTC | CASSQGLAGGPGTQYF
TRBJ2-1 | TRBV6-5 | NA | NA | TGTGCCAGCAGTTATTTATTTGAGCAGTTCTTC | CASSYLFEQFF
TRBJ1-1 | TRBV6-5 | NA | NA | TGTGCCAGCAGAACAGGTAGGGCCATGAACACTGAAGCTTTCTTT | CASRTGRAMNTEAFF
TRBJ1-1 | TRBV7-9 | few | NA | TGTGCCAGCAGCTTAGGGGGGAGTGAAGCTTTCTTT | CASSLGGSEAFF
TRBJ1-2 | TRBV6-5 | NA | TRBD1 | TGTGCCAGCAGTTCGGACAGGGATGGCTACACCTTC | CASSSDRDGYTF
TRBJ2-7 | TRBV5-4 | few | TRBD1 | TGTGCCAGCAGCTTTCAATTCCCGGGACAGGGCTCTCACGAGCAGTACTTC | CASSFQFPGQGSHEQYF
TRBJ2-3 | TRBV27 | few | NA | TGTGCCAGCAACCTTCTAGCGTCTAGCACAGATACGCAGTATTTT | CASNLLASSTDTQYF
TRBJ2-2 | TRBV13 | medium-sized | TRBD2 | TGTGCCAGCAGCGTTCGACTAGCGGGGAACACCGGGGAGCTGTTTTTT | CASSVRLAGNTGELFF
TRBJ1-2 | TRBV29-1 | few | NA | TGCAGCGTTGAGGGGTTCTATGGCTACACCTTC | CSVEGFYGYTF
TRBJ2-7 | TRBV10-3 | large | NA | TGTGCCATCAGTGAAAGTTATGGGGGGAACGAGCAGTACTTC | CAISESYGGNEQYF
TRBJ2-3 | TRBV5-1 | NA | NA | TGCGCCAGCAGCTTTTTCGGGGGTGAGGCAGATACGCAGTATTTT | CASSFFGGEADTQYF
TRBJ1-1 | TRBV7-6 | NA | NA | TGTGCCAGCAGCTTCACAGGGAGGTCTGAAGCTTTCTTT | CASSFTGRSEAFF
TRBJ1-1 | TRBV19 | medium-sized | NA | TGTGCCACCGACGCCGGAGCTGAAGCTTTCTTT | CATDAGAEAFF
TRBJ1-2 | TRBV13 | NA | NA | TGTGCCAGCAGCTTGGCCCTGGCAGCAAGGGATGGCTACACCTTC | CASSLALAARDGYTF
TRBJ2-1 | TRBV9 | few | NA | TGTGCCAGCAGCGCCGAATTCTCCGAGGGGGACGCCATCTACAATGAGCAGTTCTTC | CASSAEFSEGDAIYNEQFF
TRBJ2-7 | TRBV7-9 | medium-sized | TRBD1 | TGTGCCAGCAGCTCAACAGGGGTTCCATACGAGCAGTACTTC | CASSSTGVPYEQYF
TRBJ1-2 | TRBV4-1 | few | NA | TGCGCCAGCAGCCAAGAATCCGGACAAGACTATGGCTACACCTTC | CASSQESGQDYGYTF
TRBJ1-6 | TRBV7-2 | medium-sized | NA | TGTGCCAGCGGACCGGGGCTTCTTACCCGGGATAATTCACCCCTCCACTTT | CASGPGLLTRDNSPLHF
TRBJ1-1 | TRBV9 | NA | NA | TGTGCCAGCAGCGTCGGGTGGAACACTGAAGCTTTCTTT | CASSVGWNTEAFF
TRBJ2-1 | TRBV6-5 | NA | TRBD2 | TGTGCCAGCAGTTACGGGGGGGCCTACAATGAGCAGTTCTTC | CASSYGGAYNEQFF
TRBJ2-3 | TRBV2 | few | NA | TGTGCCAGCAGTGGGGCAGTAGTAACAGATACGCAGTATTTT | CASSGAVVTDTQYF
TRBJ2-3 | TRBV20-1 | NA | NA | TGCAGTGCACCCGCGGAAGATACGCAGTATTTT | CSAPAEDTQYF
TRBJ1-5 | TRBV15 | few | NA | TGTGCCACCAGCAGAGATAGGGGGAATCAGCCCCAGCATTTT | CATSRDRGNQPQHF
TRBJ1-2 | TRBV9 | NA | NA | TGTGCCAGCAGCGCGTCAGAGGACTATGGCTACACCTTC | CASSASEDYGYTF